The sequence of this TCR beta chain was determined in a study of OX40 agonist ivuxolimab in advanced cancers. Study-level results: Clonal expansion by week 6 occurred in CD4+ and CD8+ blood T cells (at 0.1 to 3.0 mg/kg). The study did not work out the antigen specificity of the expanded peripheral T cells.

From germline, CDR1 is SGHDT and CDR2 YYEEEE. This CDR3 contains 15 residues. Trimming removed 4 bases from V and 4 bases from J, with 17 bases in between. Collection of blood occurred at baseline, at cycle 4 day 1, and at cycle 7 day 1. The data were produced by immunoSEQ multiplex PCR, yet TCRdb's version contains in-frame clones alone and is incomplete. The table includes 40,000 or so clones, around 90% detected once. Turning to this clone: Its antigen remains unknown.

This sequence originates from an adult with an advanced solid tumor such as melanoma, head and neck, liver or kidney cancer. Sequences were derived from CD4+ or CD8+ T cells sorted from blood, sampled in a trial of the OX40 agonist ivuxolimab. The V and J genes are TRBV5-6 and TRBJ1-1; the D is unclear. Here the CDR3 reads CASSLTPGGSTEAFF. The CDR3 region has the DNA TGTGCCAGCAGCCTCACCCCGGGAGGGTCCACTGAAGCTTTCTTT.